Shown below are 28 T cell receptor beta chains from a single sample sequenced in a study of Ad26.COV2.S vaccination and SARS-CoV-2 variants (TCRdb year 2021). Libraries were constructed by the immunoSEQ multiplex PCR assay. TCRdb's version of the immuneACCESS table is confined to in-frame rearrangements and falls short of the full clone set. An unresolved V gene accounts for under half of the shortfall where checked; the remainder is of unknown origin. The sample table lists tens of thousands of clones, less than 85% of them with a count of one. The ten largest clones add up to about 17% of the sample. What this sample's time point label stands for: individuals recovered from natural SARS-CoV-2 infection. The sequencing here drew on peripheral blood, taken after recovery from COVID-19. These receptors came from a human donor who had recovered from COVID-19.

In its sample, this clone was seen once. This chain joins TRBV28 and TRBJ1-1; perhaps TRBD1 as D (5 bases). Germline CDR1 is MDHEN and CDR2 is SYDVKM. The V and J ends lost 8 bases and 0 bases respectively, with 13 bases between them. The CDR3 covers 14 residues. CDR3 sequence reads: CASGGGALNTEAFF. DNA for the CDR3: TGTGCCAGCGGGGGAGGAGCACTGAACACTGAAGCTTTCTTT.

The chain couples TRBV11-3 to TRBJ1-1; 7 bases are a match to TRBD1. The CDR3 runs 16 residues. Trimming removed 1 base from V and 0 bases from J; junction bases left unmatched: 5. The V gene's germline CDR1 is SGHNT and CDR2 YENEEA. CDR3 DNA sequence: TGTGCCAGCAGCTTAGGAGGGGGACAGCTGAACACTGAAGCTTTCTTT. Translating gives CASSLGGGQLNTEAFF.

The chain uses TRBV15 and TRBJ2-3; D perhaps matches TRBD1 (6 bases). The CDR3 runs 16 residues. Per the germline V gene, CDR1 is LNHNV and CDR2 is YYDKDF (reference sequence). V lost 4 bases to trimming and J lost 4 bases, with 18 bases between them. The CDR3 nucleotides are TGTGCCACCAGCACAAAAATCGGGACAAAGTCAGATACGCAGTATTTT. The encoded protein is CATSTKIGTKSDTQYF. The variable domain in full, with the rest retrieved from reference TRBV15 and TRBJ2-3, is DAMVIQNPRYQVTQFGKPVTLSCSQTLNHNVMYWYQQKSSQAPKLLFHYYDKDFNNEADTPDNFQSRRPNTSFCFLDIRSPGLGDTAMYLCATSTKIGTKSDTQYFGPGTRLTVL.

The chain carries TRBV5-1 and TRBJ2-3; 7 positions agree with TRBD2. In germline, CDR1 is SGHRS, CDR2 YFSETQ. There are 13 residues in the CDR3. V was pared by 7 bases and J by 0 bases, with 2 bases of the junction left unmatched. Here the CDR3 reads CASGTMSTDTQYF. The CDR3 DNA is TGCGCCAGCGGGACTATGAGCACAGATACGCAGTATTTT.

The chain has TRBV29-1 and TRBJ2-5, with TRBD1 identical over 7 bases. V dropped 6 bases and J dropped 2; count of bases not matched to a gene: 6. CDR3 length: 13 amino acids. Germline loops: CDR1 SQVTM, CDR2 ANQGSEA. CDR3 nucleotide sequence: TGCAGCGTAGAGGGACAGCGACAAGAGACCCAGTACTTC. It encodes CSVEGQRQETQYF. The variable domain in full, with the rest retrieved from reference TRBV29-1 and TRBJ2-5, is SAVISQKPSRDICQRGTSLTIQCQVDSQVTMMFWYRQQPGQSLTLIATANQGSEATYESGFVIDKFPISRPNLTFSTLTVSNMSPEDSSIYLCSVEGQRQETQYFGPGTRLLVL.

This chain connects TRBV24-1 to TRBJ1-2; no firm D call. V lost 3 bases and J lost 7, with 17 bases in between. CDR3 size: 15 residues. Germline V gene sequence: CDR1 KGHDR, CDR2 SFDVKD. CDR3 DNA: TGTGCCACCAGTGATATCAAGTTCGGGCGAGCTGGCTACACCTTC. Amino acids: CATSDIKFGRAGYTF.

This chain links TRBV5-1 with TRBJ2-1; 8 bases match TRBD2. V trimming: 8 bases; J trimming: 0 bases; junction bases outside the gene matches: 16. Germline assignment: CDR1 SGHRS and CDR2 YFSETQ. This CDR3 spans 18 amino acids. CDR3 sequence reads: CASEPGLVPLSSYNEQFF. CDR3 nucleotide sequence: TGCGCCAGTGAACCGGGACTAGTCCCGTTGAGCTCCTACAATGAGCAGTTCTTC.

This chain connects TRBV5-4 to TRBJ2-6; 8 nucleotides line up with TRBD1. Trimming cost V 4 bases and J 0 bases; bases outside gene matches: 6. The CDR3 runs 17 residues. The germline V gene has CDR1 SGHNT and CDR2 YYREEE (reference sequence). Written as DNA, the CDR3 is TGTGCCAGCAGCCCCGGACAGGGCCGCTCTGGGGCCAACGTCCTGACTTTC. It yields the protein CASSPGQGRSGANVLTF.

This chain joins TRBV28 and TRBJ1-2, with D unclear. The CDR3 has 12 amino acids. Trimming removed 6 bases at V and 4 bases at J, with 9 bases between. CDR1 is MDHEN and CDR2 is SYDVKM in the germline V gene. The CDR3 nucleotides are TGTGCCAGCAGGGACCCCCTCTATGGCTACACCTTC. It translates to CASRDPLYGYTF.

V is TRBV5-1 and J is TRBJ2-7; D is tentatively TRBD1 or TRBD2 (5 bases each). The germline CDR1 and CDR2 sequences are SGHRS and YFSETQ. This CDR3 spans 15 amino acids. The V and J ends lost 4 bases and 5 bases respectively, with 19 bases between them. For the CDR3, the DNA is TGCGCCAGCAGCCTATCCGGGACCAGCATAGACGAGCAGTACTTC. Amino acid sequence: CASSLSGTSIDEQYF.

The V call is TRBV7-8, the J call TRBJ1-1, with TRBD1 identical over 7 bases. In germline, CDR1 is SGHVS, CDR2 FQNEAQ. This CDR3 has 15 residues. The J segment lost 1 base and the V segment lost 5 bases, leaving 7 bases of the junction unmatched. Written as DNA, the CDR3 is TGTGCCAGCAGCCTTATGACAGGGAGGAACACTGAAGCTTTCTTT. It specifies CASSLMTGRNTEAFF.

Here the CDR3 reads CASSLAGSGSSYNEQFF. In nucleotides, the CDR3 is TGCGCCAGCAGCCTGGCCGGGAGCGGGAGTTCCTACAATGAGCAGTTCTTC. The J gene is TRBJ2-1, the V gene TRBV5-1; 8 bases map to TRBD2. Germline trimming cut 4 bases from V and 1 base from J; bases unmatched to any gene: 10. The CDR3 spans 17 residues. Per germline, CDR1 SGHRS and CDR2 YFSETQ.

The J gene is TRBJ2-2, the V gene TRBV6-2 or TRBV6-3; D gene ambiguous. In germline, CDR1 is MNHEY, CDR2 SVGEGT. The CDR3 loop spans 14 amino acids. The germline V and J ends were trimmed by 2 bases and 3 bases, with 7 bases remaining between them. Here the CDR3 DNA reads TGTGCCAGCAGTTACCTCAGCGACACCGGGGAGCTGTTTTTT. It is translated as CASSYLSDTGELFF.

The chain employs TRBV4-1 and TRBJ2-3; 12 positions match TRBD2. From germline, CDR1 is MGHRA and CDR2 YSYEKL. The CDR3 consists of 18 residues. The V and J ends lost 4 bases and 6 bases, in that order; junction bases with no gene match: 14. The CDR3 coding sequence is TGCGCCAGCAGCCGAACTCAAAAGACTAGCGGGAGCGAGGATACGCAGTATTTT. This codes for CASSRTQKTSGSEDTQYF.

The V call is TRBV5-4, the J call TRBJ2-3; D not certain. The V and J ends lost 3 bases and 2 bases respectively, with 7 bases between them. This CDR3 region has 13 residues. The germline CDR1 and CDR2 sequences are SGHNT and YYREEE (reference sequence). In DNA, the CDR3 is TGTGCCAGCAGCTCCCGTAACACAGATACGCAGTATTTT. It encodes CASSSRNTDTQYF.

The chain employs TRBV5-1 and TRBJ2-7; no firm D call. In germline, CDR1 is SGHRS, CDR2 YFSETQ. The CDR3 is 11 residues long. V was trimmed by 0 bases and J by 6 bases, leaving 4 bases between them. CDR3 sequence reads: CASSLAAEQYF. The CDR3 DNA reads TGCGCCAGCAGCTTGGCCGCCGAGCAGTACTTC.

The V call is TRBV7-2, the J call TRBJ2-2; D call uncertain. The CDR3 loop spans 14 amino acids. The V gene's germline CDR1 is SGHTA and CDR2 FQGNSA. Trimming cost V 3 bases and J 7 bases, with 12 bases left between them. The DNA for the CDR3 is TGTGCCAGCAGCTTCAAAGGGCCGGGCGGGGAGCTGTTTTTT. Protein product: CASSFKGPGGELFF.

This sequence joins TRBV9 and TRBJ2-1; possibly TRBD2 for D (6 bases). Trimming shortened V by 4 bases and J by 0 bases, and 14 bases separated the two germline ends. The CDR3 sequence is 16 residues long. Germline values: CDR1 SGDLS, CDR2 YYNGEE. For the CDR3, the DNA is TGTGCCAGCAGCCTCGGCGCTAGCGTCTCCTACAATGAGCAGTTCTTC. The encoded protein is CASSLGASVSYNEQFF.

This clone was seen many times. The gene calls are TRBV7-9 and TRBJ1-2, with D unclear. CDR1 SEHNR and CDR2 FQNEAQ come from the germline V gene (reference sequence). The CDR3 is 13 amino acids. V was trimmed by 1 base and J by 8 bases, leaving 11 bases between them. The CDR3 nucleotides read TGTGCCAGCAGCTTAGACGGGAGCCGGGGCTACACCTTC. Translating it yields CASSLDGSRGYTF. Full variable domain (outside the CDR3, taken from reference TRBV7-9 and TRBJ1-2): DTGVSQNPRHKITKRGQNVTFRCDPISEHNRLYWYRQTLGQGPEFLTYFQNEAQLEKSRLLSDRFSAERPKGSFSTLEIQRTEQGDSAMYLCASSLDGSRGYTFGSGTRLTVV.

The rearrangement joins TRBV5-1 to TRBJ2-5; TRBD2 matches 9 bases. This CDR3 is 15 amino acids long. Looked up from germline, CDR1 is SGHRS and CDR2 is YFSETQ. Unmatched junction bases numbered 2, after V lost 1 base and J lost 1 base. The CDR3 DNA reads TGCGCCAGCAGCTTGTTAGCGGGAGCCCAAGAGACCCAGTACTTC. Protein product: CASSLLAGAQETQYF. The whole variable domain, remainder taken from reference TRBV5-1 and TRBJ2-5, is KAGVTQTPRYLIKTRGQQVTLSCSPISGHRSVSWYQQTPGQGLQFLFEYFSETQRNKGNFPGRFSGRQFSNSRSEMNVSTLELGDSALYLCASSLLAGAQETQYFGPGTRLLVL.

The chain employs TRBV18 and TRBJ2-7; a weak D match, TRBD1 (5 bases). V gave up 3 bases and J gave up 2 bases, with 11 bases separating them. The germline V gene has CDR1 KGHSH and CDR2 LQKENI. CDR3 length: 14 amino acids. CDR3 sequence: CASSPTTEAYEQYF. The CDR3 coding sequence is TGTGCCAGCTCACCGACGACAGAAGCCTACGAGCAGTACTTC.

This chain uses TRBV19 with TRBJ2-3; the D is unclear. The germline gives CDR1 LNHDA, CDR2 SQIVND (reference sequence). V gave up 4 bases and J gave up 6 bases, with 5 bases separating them. The CDR3 totals 11 residues. This CDR3 is CASSTRDTQYF. CDR3 coding DNA: TGTGCCAGTAGTACTAGGGATACGCAGTATTTT.

This chain joins TRBV28 and TRBJ2-4; 16 bases line up with TRBD2. V lost 3 bases, J lost 2 bases, and 7 bases stayed unmatched. CDR1 and CDR2 from the germline V gene are MDHEN and SYDVKM. The CDR3 covers 19 residues. CDR3 region: CASSFDGTSGRASKNIQYF. The CDR3, as DNA: TGTGCCAGCAGTTTTGACGGGACTAGCGGGAGGGCCTCCAAAAACATTCAGTACTTC.

This clone was detected once. The V gene is TRBV27, the J gene TRBJ2-1; no clear D. Germline CDR1 reads MNHEY; CDR2 reads SMNVEV (reference sequence). This CDR3 comprises 16 residues. Trimming stripped 0 bases from V and 1 base from J, with 10 bases between. CDR3 in DNA: TGTGCCAGCAGTTTATCCCTTGGAGAGTCCTACAATGAGCAGTTCTTC. This translates into CASSLSLGESYNEQFF.

The CDR3 DNA follows: TGTGCCAGCAGCCCACGGGAGGCTAGCACAGATACGCAGTATTTT. Protein sequence: CASSPREASTDTQYF. V and J are TRBV11-2 and TRBJ2-3, with 7 nucleotides matching TRBD2. Trimming cost V 5 bases and J 0 bases; bases outside gene matches: 5. This CDR3 region has 15 residues. The V gene's germline CDR1 is SGHAT and CDR2 FQNNGV. Filled out from reference TRBV11-2 and TRBJ2-3, the complete variable domain reads EAGVAQSPRYKIIEKRQSVAFWCNPISGHATLYWYQQILGQGPKLLIQFQNNGVVDDSQLPKDRFSAERLKGVDSTLKIQPAKLEDSAVYLCASSPREASTDTQYFGPGTRLTVL.

The rearrangement links TRBV9 to TRBJ2-3; TRBD2 agrees at 13 bases. Germline CDR1 SGDLS, CDR2 YYNGEE. The CDR3 sequence is 15 residues long. V shed 3 bases and J 4 bases; nucleotides not matched to a gene: 2. CDR3: CASSDTSGRADTQYF. The CDR3 bases are TGTGCCAGCAGCGATACTAGCGGGAGGGCAGATACGCAGTATTTT.

This rearrangement joins TRBV19 to TRBJ2-1; D gene unclear. Germline V lookup: CDR1 LNHDA, CDR2 SQIVND (reference sequence). CDR3 length equals 14 residues. V lost 6 bases, J lost 8 bases, and 17 bases lay in between. CDR3 sequence reads: CASSPRSRLDEQFF. The CDR3 DNA reads as TGTGCCAGTAGCCCCAGGTCTCGGCTCGATGAGCAGTTCTTC.

The chain links TRBV7-9 to TRBJ2-7, with D unclear. The V end lost 1 base, the J end lost 1 base, and 11 bases lay between the germline ends. CDR3 length: 15 amino acids. Germline V gene sequence: CDR1 SEHNR, CDR2 FQNEAQ (reference sequence). The CDR3 loop is CASSLVLGRSYEQYF. DNA of the CDR3: TGTGCCAGCAGCTTAGTATTAGGTCGTTCCTACGAGCAGTACTTC.